This TCR beta chain was retrieved from a study of T cells after yellow fever vaccination (dated by TCRdb to about 2019). At the level of the whole study: Libraries from fractions with low cell numbers were prepared with the SMART-Seq v4 Ultra Low Input RNA kit. To follow T-cell clones before and after both primary and booster YFV17D yellow fever vaccination, bulk TCR alpha and beta repertoires underwent longitudinal sequencing. Two healthy male donors made up the cohort, one aged 18 to 30 years and the other aged 30 to 39 years. Blood was collected at multiple timepoints before and after primary and secondary immunization, and bulk PBMC replicates and cell subsets were isolated. What the authors observed across the whole study: Computational filtering was needed because FACS-sorted repertoires could contain abundant contaminating clonotypes from the bulk population. A small fraction of clonotypes showed up in both the CD4 and CD8 compartments, probably as a result of convergent recombination. The secondary T-cell response was weaker than the primary response but faster, peaking on day 5 instead of day 15. Most clones expanded after primary vaccination (about 96% of CD4 and approximately 90% of CD8) were re-detected after the booster, suggesting that broad memory maintenance occurred. The study included only two donors, which limits how far the findings can be generalized.

Remarks on this clonotype: Its antigen target is currently unknown. Per-nucleotide qualities are absent, and no much larger clonotype sits a single base away.

Instrument on record: Illumina NovaSeq 6000. Synthesis of TCR cDNA relied on 5'RACE template switching, a step that introduced a universal primer site along with unique molecular identifiers. Priming of cDNA synthesis was performed from both the TCR alpha and TCR beta constant segments. Libraries were amplified in two PCR steps, with sample barcodes and sequencing adapters added in the second step. Sequencing of libraries was done on Illumina HiSeq 2500 (2x100 bp) or NovaSeq (2x150 bp). Per the authors' processing: MIGEC handled demultiplexing of reads and collapsing into UMI consensus sequences, while MiXCR performed V(D)J alignment. Vaccine-responding clonotypes were identified with edgeR using replicate PBMC samples, with FDR below 0.01 and a log2 fold change above 5 up to day 15 being required. Bulk clonotypes were assigned CD4 or CD8 identity according to which sequenced CD4 or CD8 repertoire held them at higher abundance. TCRdb ran its own pipeline on the public reads, namely fastp trimming at Q25 and MiXCR clone calling, and kept in-frame beta chains. Rows are combined by CDR3 protein, so each entry shows the most common genes and DNA. TCRdb's processing, not the authors', yielded these V and J calls. For this sample there are a few hundred thousand distinct CDR3 sequences; 15% to 20% appear just once. The ten largest clones capture roughly 19% of the sample.

According to the study, the label for this sample's treatment or condition signals: live attenuated yellow fever vaccine strain. Two biological replicates of bulk PBMCs were collected at each blood-draw timepoint. A standard Ficoll-Paque protocol was used to isolate PBMCs from peripheral blood. TriZol was used to extract RNA from bulk PBMCs, CD4 and CD8 fractions, and dextramer-positive and dextramer-negative fractions. The CDR3 goes from the cysteine to the phenylalanine over 15 residues. Of all the DNA, just the CDR3 is kept, 45 bases in frame from base 1. Based on the germline V gene (reference sequence), the CDR1 and CDR2 sequences are SEHNR and FQNEAQ. Trimming costs V 7 bases and J 10 bases, and their ends lie 25 bases apart.

This chain is built from TRBV7-9 and TRBJ1-2; TRBD1 could be the D gene, as 5 bases match. The source is a man younger than 30 who received the YFV17D yellow fever vaccine. Sequencing used PBMCs, obtained before the yellow fever booster vaccination. The encoded CDR3 is CASILVPSGQPIYTF. Read as DNA, the sequence is TGTGCCAGCATCCTCGTCCCCTCAGGACAACCTATCTACACCTTC.